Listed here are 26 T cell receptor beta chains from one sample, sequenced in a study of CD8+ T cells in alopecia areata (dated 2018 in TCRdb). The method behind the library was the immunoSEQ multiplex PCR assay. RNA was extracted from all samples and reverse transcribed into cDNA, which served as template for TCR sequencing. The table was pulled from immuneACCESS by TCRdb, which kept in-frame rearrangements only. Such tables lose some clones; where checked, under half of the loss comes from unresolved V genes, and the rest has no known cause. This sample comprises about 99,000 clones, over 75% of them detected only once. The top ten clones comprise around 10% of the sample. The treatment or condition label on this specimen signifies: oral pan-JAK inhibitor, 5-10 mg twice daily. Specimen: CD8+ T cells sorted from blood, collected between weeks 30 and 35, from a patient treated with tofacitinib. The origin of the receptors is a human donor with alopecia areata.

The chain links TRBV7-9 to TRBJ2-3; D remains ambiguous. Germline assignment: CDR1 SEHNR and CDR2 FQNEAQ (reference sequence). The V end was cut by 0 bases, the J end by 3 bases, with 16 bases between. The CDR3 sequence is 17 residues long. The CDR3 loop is CASSLAPWRVGTDTQYF. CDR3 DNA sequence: TGTGCCAGCAGCTTAGCCCCTTGGCGCGTAGGGACAGATACGCAGTATTTT.

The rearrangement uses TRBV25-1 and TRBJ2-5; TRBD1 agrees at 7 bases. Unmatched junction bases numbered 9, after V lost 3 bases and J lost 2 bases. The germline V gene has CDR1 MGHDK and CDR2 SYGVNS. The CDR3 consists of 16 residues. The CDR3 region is CASSEHPGQLQETQYF. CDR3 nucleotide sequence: TGTGCCAGCAGTGAGCACCCGGGACAGCTACAAGAGACCCAGTACTTC.

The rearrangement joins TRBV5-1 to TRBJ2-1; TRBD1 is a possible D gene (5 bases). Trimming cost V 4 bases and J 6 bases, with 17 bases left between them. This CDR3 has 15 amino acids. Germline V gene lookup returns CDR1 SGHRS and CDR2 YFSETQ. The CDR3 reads CASSPWAGSGNEQFF. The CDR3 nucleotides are TGCGCCAGCAGCCCCTGGGCAGGGTCGGGCAATGAGCAGTTCTTC.

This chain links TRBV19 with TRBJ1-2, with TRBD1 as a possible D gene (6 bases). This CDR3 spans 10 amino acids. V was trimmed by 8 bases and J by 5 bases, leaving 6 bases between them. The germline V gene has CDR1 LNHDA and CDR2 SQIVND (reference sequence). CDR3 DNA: TGTGCCAGTGGACAGTATGGCTACACCTTC. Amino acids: CASGQYGYTF.

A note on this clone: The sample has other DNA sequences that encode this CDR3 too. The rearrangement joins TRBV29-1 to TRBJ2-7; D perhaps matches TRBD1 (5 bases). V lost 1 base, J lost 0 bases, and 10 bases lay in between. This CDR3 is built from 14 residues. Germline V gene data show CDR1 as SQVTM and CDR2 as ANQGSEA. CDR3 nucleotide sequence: TGCAGCGTTGAAGGGCAGGGAAGCTCCTACGAGCAGTACTTC. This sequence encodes CSVEGQGSSYEQYF.

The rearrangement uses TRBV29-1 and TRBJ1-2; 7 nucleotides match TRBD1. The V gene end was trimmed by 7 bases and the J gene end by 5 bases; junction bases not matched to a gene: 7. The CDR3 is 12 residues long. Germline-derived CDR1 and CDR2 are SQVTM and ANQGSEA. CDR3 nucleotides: TGCAGCGCAACAGACAGGGTGTATGGCTACACCTTC. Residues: CSATDRVYGYTF.

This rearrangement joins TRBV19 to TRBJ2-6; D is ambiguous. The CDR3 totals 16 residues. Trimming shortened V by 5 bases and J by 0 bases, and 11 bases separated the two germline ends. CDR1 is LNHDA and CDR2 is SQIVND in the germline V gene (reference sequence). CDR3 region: CASSSVFSSGANVLTF. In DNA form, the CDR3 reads TGTGCCAGTAGTTCCGTCTTCAGCTCTGGGGCCAACGTCCTGACTTTC.

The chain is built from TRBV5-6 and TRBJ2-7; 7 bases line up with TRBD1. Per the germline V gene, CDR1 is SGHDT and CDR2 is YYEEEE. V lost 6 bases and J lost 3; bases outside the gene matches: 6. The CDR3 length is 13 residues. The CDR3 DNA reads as TGTGCCAGCAAAACTCAGGGGGTCTACGAGCAGTACTTC. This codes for CASKTQGVYEQYF.

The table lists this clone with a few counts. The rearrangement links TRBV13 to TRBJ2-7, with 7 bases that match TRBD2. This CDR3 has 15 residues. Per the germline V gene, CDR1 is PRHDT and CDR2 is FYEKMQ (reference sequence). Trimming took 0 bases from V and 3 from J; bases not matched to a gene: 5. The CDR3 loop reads CASSLGGGSLYEQYF. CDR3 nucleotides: TGTGCCAGCAGCTTAGGAGGCGGGAGCCTCTACGAGCAGTACTTC.

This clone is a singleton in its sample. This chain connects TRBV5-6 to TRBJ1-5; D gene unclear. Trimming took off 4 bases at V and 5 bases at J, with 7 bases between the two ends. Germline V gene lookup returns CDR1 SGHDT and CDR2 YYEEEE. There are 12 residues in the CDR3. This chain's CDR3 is CASSRGDQPQHF. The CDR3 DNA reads TGTGCCAGCAGCCGTGGAGATCAGCCCCAGCATTTT.

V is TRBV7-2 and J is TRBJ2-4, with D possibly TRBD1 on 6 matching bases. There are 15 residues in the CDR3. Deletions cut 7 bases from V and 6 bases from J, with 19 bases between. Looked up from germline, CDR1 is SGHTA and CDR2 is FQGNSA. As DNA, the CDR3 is TGTGCCAGCACTTTCGAGGGGGTTTGGCCAAACATTCAGTACTTC. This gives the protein CASTFEGVWPNIQYF.

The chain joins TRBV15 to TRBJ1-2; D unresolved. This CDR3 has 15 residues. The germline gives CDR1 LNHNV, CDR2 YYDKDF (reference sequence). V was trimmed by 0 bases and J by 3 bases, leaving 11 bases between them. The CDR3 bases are TGTGCCACCAGCAGAGAGCAAGTATCTCACTATGGCTACACCTTC. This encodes CATSREQVSHYGYTF.

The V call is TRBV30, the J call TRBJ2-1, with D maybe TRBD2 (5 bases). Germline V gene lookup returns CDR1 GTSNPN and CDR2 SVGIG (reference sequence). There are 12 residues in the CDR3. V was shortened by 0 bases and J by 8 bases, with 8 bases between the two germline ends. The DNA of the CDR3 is TGTGCCTGGAGTGTACTAGAAGATGAGCAGTTCTTC. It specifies CAWSVLEDEQFF. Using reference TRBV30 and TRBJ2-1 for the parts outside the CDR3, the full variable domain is SQTIHQWPATLVQPVGSPLSLECTVEGTSNPNLYWYRQAAGRGLQLLFYSVGIGQISSEVPQNLSASRPQDRQFILSSKKLLLSDSGFYLCAWSVLEDEQFFGPGTRLTVL.

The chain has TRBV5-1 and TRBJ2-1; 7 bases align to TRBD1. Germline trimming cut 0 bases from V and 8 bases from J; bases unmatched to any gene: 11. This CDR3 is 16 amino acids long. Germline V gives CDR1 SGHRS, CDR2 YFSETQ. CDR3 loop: CASSLEGMTGMHEQFF. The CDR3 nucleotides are TGCGCCAGCAGCTTGGAGGGGATGACAGGGATGCATGAGCAGTTCTTC.

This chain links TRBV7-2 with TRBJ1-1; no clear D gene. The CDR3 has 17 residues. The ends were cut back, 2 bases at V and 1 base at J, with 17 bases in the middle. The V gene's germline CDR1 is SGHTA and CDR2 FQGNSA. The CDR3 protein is CASSLTYFRTKNTEAFF. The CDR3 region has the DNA TGTGCCAGCAGCTTAACGTACTTCAGAACCAAGAACACTGAAGCTTTCTTT.

Here the CDR3 DNA reads TGTGCCACCAGCGTCGGGACGGACTACGAGCAGTACTTC. Amino acid sequence: CATSVGTDYEQYF. The chain uses TRBV15 and TRBJ2-7; tentatively, D is TRBD1 or TRBD2 (5 bases each). Trimming pared 5 bases from V and 3 bases from J, leaving 11 bases between. Germline V gives CDR1 LNHNV, CDR2 YYDKDF (reference sequence). The length of the CDR3 is 13 residues.

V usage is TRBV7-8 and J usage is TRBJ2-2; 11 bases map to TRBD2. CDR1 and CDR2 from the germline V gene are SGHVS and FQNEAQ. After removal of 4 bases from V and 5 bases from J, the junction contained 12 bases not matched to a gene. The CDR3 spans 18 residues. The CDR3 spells CASSSPDSGGVRTGELFF. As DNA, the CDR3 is TGTGCCAGCAGCTCGCCCGATAGCGGGGGGGTTCGAACCGGGGAGCTGTTTTTT.

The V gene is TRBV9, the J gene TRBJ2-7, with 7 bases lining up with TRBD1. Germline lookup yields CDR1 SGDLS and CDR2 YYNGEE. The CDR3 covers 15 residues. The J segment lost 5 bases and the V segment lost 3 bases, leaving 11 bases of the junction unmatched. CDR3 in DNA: TGTGCCAGCAGCGGCACCCAGCGAGGGGGCAACGAGCAGTACTTC. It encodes CASSGTQRGGNEQYF.

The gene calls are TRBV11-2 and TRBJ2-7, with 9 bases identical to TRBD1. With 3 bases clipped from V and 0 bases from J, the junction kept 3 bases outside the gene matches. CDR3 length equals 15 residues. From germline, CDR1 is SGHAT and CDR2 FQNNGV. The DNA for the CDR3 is TGTGCCAGCAGCTTCGGGACAGGGCTCTCCTACGAGCAGTACTTC. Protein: CASSFGTGLSYEQYF.

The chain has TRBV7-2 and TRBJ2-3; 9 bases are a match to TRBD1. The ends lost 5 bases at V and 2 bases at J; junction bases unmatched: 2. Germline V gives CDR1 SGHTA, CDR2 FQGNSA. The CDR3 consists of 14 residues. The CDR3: CASSRTGATDTQYF. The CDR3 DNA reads TGTGCCAGCAGCAGGACAGGGGCCACAGATACGCAGTATTTT.

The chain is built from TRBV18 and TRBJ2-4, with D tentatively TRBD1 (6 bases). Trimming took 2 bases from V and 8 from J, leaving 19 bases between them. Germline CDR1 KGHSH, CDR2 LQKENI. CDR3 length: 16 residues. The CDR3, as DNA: TGTGCCAGCTCACCATCTTCCGGGACACCCAAGGACATTCAGTACTTC. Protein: CASSPSSGTPKDIQYF.

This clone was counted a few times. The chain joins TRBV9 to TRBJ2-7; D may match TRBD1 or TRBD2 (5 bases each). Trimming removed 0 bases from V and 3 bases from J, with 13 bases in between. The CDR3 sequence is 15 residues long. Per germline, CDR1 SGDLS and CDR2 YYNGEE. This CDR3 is CASSVGAGTLYEQYF. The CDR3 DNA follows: TGTGCCAGCAGCGTAGGTGCAGGGACGCTCTACGAGCAGTACTTC.

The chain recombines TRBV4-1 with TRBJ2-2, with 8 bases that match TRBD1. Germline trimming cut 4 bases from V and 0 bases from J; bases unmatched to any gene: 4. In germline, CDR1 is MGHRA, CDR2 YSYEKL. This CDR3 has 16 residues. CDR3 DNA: TGCGCCAGCAGCCGAGGGACAGGTTCGAACACCGGGGAGCTGTTTTTT. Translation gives CASSRGTGSNTGELFF.

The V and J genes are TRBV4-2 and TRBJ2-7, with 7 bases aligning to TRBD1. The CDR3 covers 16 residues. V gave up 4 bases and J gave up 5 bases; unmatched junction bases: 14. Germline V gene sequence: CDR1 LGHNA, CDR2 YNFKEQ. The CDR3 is CASSLSQKGASDEQYF. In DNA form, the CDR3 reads TGTGCCAGCAGCCTGAGCCAGAAGGGGGCATCTGACGAGCAGTACTTC.

The CDR3 region has the DNA TGTGCCAGCAGCGGGAGGGACGGAAGCTACGAGCAGTACTTC. It codes for CASSGRDGSYEQYF. V gene TRBV14 combines with J gene TRBJ2-7, with 7 bases matching TRBD2. V gave up 5 bases and J gave up 3 bases; unmatched junction bases: 7. Germline CDR1 and CDR2: SGHDN and FVKESK. The CDR3 has 14 residues.

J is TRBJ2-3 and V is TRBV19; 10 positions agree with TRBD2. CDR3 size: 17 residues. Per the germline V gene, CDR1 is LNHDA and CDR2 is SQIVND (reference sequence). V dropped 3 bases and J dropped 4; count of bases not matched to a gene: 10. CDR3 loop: CASSILLGTSESDTQYF. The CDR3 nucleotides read TGTGCCAGTAGTATTTTGCTGGGGACTAGCGAGTCAGATACGCAGTATTTT.